Listed below are T cell receptor beta chains from one sample, sequenced in a study of cytomegalovirus exposure and HLA in healthy donors. The repertoire was sequenced with immunoSEQ multiplex PCR; TCRdb's copy has only in-frame clones and lacks some. This sample's clone table lists 150,000 or so clones. Material: PBMCs. These receptors all come from a woman aged 45-65 years in good health and CMV-seronegative. Both conserved end residues are trimmed from each CDR3.

J gene	V gene	CDR3 length	CDR3 protein
TRBJ1-5	TRBV27	13	ASSPTGVKNQPQH
TRBJ2-3	TRBV19	11	ASSMGQGDTQY
TRBJ1-1	TRBV9	12	ASSVEAGYTEAF
TRBJ1-3	TRBV18	12	ASSGATSGNTIY
TRBJ1-2	TRBV5-6	12	ASSLGQANYGYT
TRBJ2-5	TRBV5-4	15	ASSPGTSGGGRETQY
TRBJ1-6	TRBV5-1	12	ASSYDREYSPLH
TRBJ1-1	TRBV11-2	13	ASSLGPPPQSEAF
TRBJ2-1	TRBV19	15	ASRTSGRRGSYNEQF
TRBJ1-2	TRBV5-6	13	ASSRGTGVGYGYT
TRBJ2-6	TRBV19	15	ASSARQRRSGANVLT
TRBJ2-1	TRBV13	16	ASSLFTSGGSSYNEQF
TRBJ1-5	TRBV19	11	ASSMAGNQPQH
TRBJ1-2	TRBV6-4	13	ASRGEDRGGYGYT
TRBJ1-2	TRBV5-4	12	ASSPRQGRYGYT
TRBJ1-4	TRBV6-1	10	ASSGGGLKLF
TRBJ2-5	TRBV6-6	13	ASSSSGTSGGVQY
TRBJ2-7	TRBV4-1	12	ASSRGQGLNEQY
TRBJ1-2	TRBV29-1	10	SVEGSTYGYT
TRBJ2-7	TRBV5-1	11	ASSLTPSHEQY
TRBJ1-1	TRBV5-1	12	ASSVGQGSGGAF
TRBJ2-5	TRBV1	11	TSSQGDSPWRD
TRBJ2-7	TRBV2	11	ASNKDRVHEQY
TRBJ2-7	TRBV6-1	12	ASSSPGHYYEQY
TRBJ1-4	TRBV7-9	11	ASSPLSNEKLF
TRBJ1-5	TRBV28	12	ASRPARVNQPQH
TRBJ2-1	TRBV20-1	9	SASYGSEQF
TRBJ1-5	TRBV5-1	13	ASSLGDTPKEPQH
TRBJ2-2	TRBV6-6	13	ASSYRLAGGGELF
TRBJ1-2	TRBV19	11	ASRLTGWRGYT
TRBJ2-2	TRBV18	14	ASSPSGGADTGELF
TRBJ1-5	TRBV28	13	ATIADRAGNQPQH
TRBJ1-2	TRBV9	10	ASSAATDGYT